This T cell receptor beta chain stems from a study of T cells in Graves' hyperthyroidism and ophthalmopathy. General study results and limits: A 13 V-J model separated ophthalmopathy from stable hyperthyroidism. Model predictions of ophthalmopathy came a median around 6.5 months before onset.

The length of the CDR3 is 16 residues. Trimming left V 4 bases short and J 1 base short, with 17 bases between. CDR1 is SGHNT, CDR2 YYREEE, per germline (reference sequence). Regarding this clonotype: Antigen specificity is unknown.

What was amplified from RNA transcripts were TCR beta CDR3 regions. The HTBI set primed first-round TCR CDR3 RT-PCR. TCRdb recomputed calls from the multiplex PCR reads with MiXCR, one row per CDR3 protein. The sample shows 300,000 to 400,000 distinct CDR3 sequences, 11% to 15% of them seen only once. The study excluded patients with uncontrolled infection, other autoimmune disease, pregnancy or lactation. Sequencing was done on a sample of blood. The chain combines TRBV5-4 with TRBJ1-1; no definite D call. This receptor was obtained from a woman in her twenties or thirties with Graves' hyperthyroidism. CDR3 DNA sequence: TGTGCCAGCAGCCCGGCTTTCAGAAAAAGGAACACTGAAGCTTTCTTT. It yields the protein CASSPAFRKRNTEAFF.